The 32 T cell receptor beta chains in this list originate from one sample, sequenced in a study of cytomegalovirus exposure and HLA in healthy donors. A multiplex PCR was run with 60 Vbeta primers and 13 Jbeta primers. Measured with immunoSEQ multiplex PCR; TCRdb has only the in-frame clones, and not every one. The data contain 100,000 or so clones, roughly 13% of them singletons. Sequencing used PBMCs. The receptors here all came from a man aged 40-49 years in good health and CMV-seropositive.

This clone was recorded a few times. A far more abundant clone sits one base away, making this likely a read error. This same CDR3 is encoded by further DNA sequences in the sample. The chain joins TRBV2 to TRBJ1-5; 7 bases line up with TRBD1. The V and J ends lost 8 bases and 2 bases, in that order; junction bases with no gene match: 6. Germline CDR1 and CDR2: SNHLY and FYNNEI. CDR3 size: 14 residues. CDR3: CASRVGQGNQPQHF. DNA for the CDR3: TGTGCCAGCCGAGTAGGACAGGGCAATCAGCCCCAGCATTTT.

The chain carries TRBV9 and TRBJ2-7; D is possibly TRBD1 (6 bases). The germline CDR1 and CDR2 sequences are SGDLS and YYNGEE. The CDR3 loop spans 15 amino acids. Trimming removed 0 bases from V and 3 bases from J, with 13 bases in between. The CDR3 spells CASSVDPGENYEQYF. The CDR3 DNA reads as TGTGCCAGCAGCGTAGACCCAGGGGAAAACTACGAGCAGTACTTC.

This clone occurred a few times. This rearrangement joins TRBV19 to TRBJ2-5; 16 nucleotides line up with TRBD2. Germline V CDR1 and CDR2: LNHDA, SQIVND (reference sequence). With 5 bases clipped from V and 1 base from J, the junction kept 4 bases outside the gene matches. This CDR3 has 17 residues. CDR3 bases: TGTGCCAGTAGTCTGGGACTAGCGGGGGGGATCCAAGAGACCCAGTACTTC. Protein: CASSLGLAGGIQETQYF. Together with reference TRBV19 and TRBJ2-5, the CDR3 gives the full variable domain: DGGITQSPKYLFRKEGQNVTLSCEQNLNHDAMYWYRQDPGQGLRLIYYSQIVNDFQKGDIAEGYSVSREKKESFPLTVTSAQKNPTAFYLCASSLGLAGGIQETQYFGPGTRLLVL.

In nucleotides, the CDR3 is TGTGCCAGCAGTCAACCCCAGGGAGGCTACACCTTC. Its translation: CASSQPQGGYTF. The chain combines TRBV7-9 with TRBJ1-2, with a tentative D call TRBD1 (5 bases). Germline CDR1 reads SEHNR; CDR2 reads FQNEAQ (reference sequence). The CDR3 runs to 12 residues. V dropped 6 bases and J dropped 8 bases, with 13 bases sitting between them. Looking up the rest from reference TRBV7-9 and TRBJ1-2 gives the full variable domain: DTGVSQNPRHKITKRGQNVTFRCDPISEHNRLYWYRQTLGQGPEFLTYFQNEAQLEKSRLLSDRFSAERPKGSFSTLEIQRTEQGDSAMYLCASSQPQGGYTFGSGTRLTVV.

The chain links TRBV27 to TRBJ2-3; 7 bases fit TRBD1. CDR1 is MNHEY and CDR2 is SMNVEV in the germline V gene (reference sequence). The CDR3 extends over 13 amino acids. J lost 15 bases, V lost 5 bases, and 14 bases had no gene match. Here the CDR3 DNA reads TGTGCCAGCAGTGCGCCTTCCGGGACAGAGTGTTATTTT. Encoded protein: CASSAPSGTECYF.

CDR3 protein: CASSYETGSQPQHF. In DNA form, the CDR3 reads TGTGCCAGCAGTTACGAGACAGGGAGTCAGCCCCAGCATTTT. V usage is TRBV6-5 and J usage is TRBJ1-5; 7 nucleotides align to TRBD1. The trim removed 2 bases at V and 6 bases at J, leaving 4 bases unmatched. Germline V lookup: CDR1 MNHEY, CDR2 SVGAGI. The CDR3 has 14 amino acids.

The chain is built from TRBV27 and TRBJ1-1; D remains unclear. From germline, CDR1 is MNHEY and CDR2 SMNVEV (reference sequence). The CDR3 covers 14 residues. V lost 7 bases and J lost 3, with 15 bases in between. The CDR3 region is CASTTREGDTEAFF. DNA of the CDR3: TGTGCCAGCACCACGAGGGAAGGAGACACTGAAGCTTTCTTT.

In this sample, this clone turned up a few times. The chain couples TRBV12-5 to TRBJ1-1, with D hard to call. The germline gives CDR1 LGHNT, CDR2 FRNRAP. CDR3 length: 11 amino acids. Between the trimmed V and J ends, which lost 5 bases and 7 bases, there was a span of 8 bases. CDR3 DNA sequence: TGTGCTAGTGGTCAGTATCTTGAAGCTTTCTTT. Translation: CASGQYLEAFF.

In its sample, this clone was seen a few times. The gene calls are TRBV6-1 and TRBJ1-1; 11 bases are a match to TRBD1. CDR3 length: 14 amino acids. The trim removed 5 bases at V and 4 bases at J, leaving 3 bases unmatched. CDR1 is MNHNS and CDR2 is SASEGT in the germline V gene. The CDR3 spells CASSFGTGGTEAFF. CDR3 DNA: TGTGCCAGCAGTTTCGGGACAGGGGGCACTGAAGCTTTCTTT.

J is TRBJ2-1 and V is TRBV2, with D perhaps TRBD1 (6 bases). The CDR3 covers 14 residues. V lost 3 bases, J lost 3 bases, and 9 bases lay in between. The germline V gene has CDR1 SNHLY and CDR2 FYNNEI. This CDR3 reads CASSDWTDYNEQFF. The CDR3 DNA sequence: TGTGCCAGCAGTGACTGGACAGACTACAATGAGCAGTTCTTC.

This clone was seen a handful of times. The rearrangement joins TRBV9 to TRBJ1-1, with TRBD1 matching over 7 bases. CDR1 and CDR2 from the germline V gene are SGDLS and YYNGEE. The CDR3 loop spans 15 amino acids. J was trimmed by 1 base and V by 0 bases; bases with no gene match: 3. For the CDR3, the DNA is TGTGCCAGCAGCGTAGTGGGACAGAGGAACACTGAAGCTTTCTTT. This sequence encodes CASSVVGQRNTEAFF.

The chain recombines TRBV7-2 with TRBJ2-1; TRBD2 matches at 10 bases. The CDR3 extends over 15 amino acids. Germline V gives CDR1 SGHTA, CDR2 FQGNSA. V was clipped by 5 bases and J by 11 bases; unmatched bases: 12. For the CDR3, the DNA is TGTGCCAGCAGCCCCGCTAGGGGGACTAGCGAGAAGCAGTTCTTC. Translated, it gives CASSPARGTSEKQFF. Combining the CDR3 with reference TRBV7-2 and TRBJ2-1 gives the whole variable domain GAGVSQSPSNKVTEKGKDVELRCDPISGHTALYWYRQSLGQGLEFLIYFQGNSAPDKSGLPSDRFSAERTGGSVSTLTIQRTQQEDSAVYLCASSPARGTSEKQFFGPGTRLTVL.

The chain combines TRBV11-2 with TRBJ2-7; perhaps TRBD1 as D (5 bases). The CDR3 is 13 amino acids. Germline-derived CDR1 and CDR2 are SGHAT and FQNNGV. The germline V and J ends were trimmed by 1 base and 2 bases, with 6 bases remaining between them. CDR3 sequence: CASSLGQPYEQYF. Here the CDR3 DNA reads TGTGCCAGCAGCTTAGGACAGCCCTACGAGCAGTACTTC.

CDR3: CASSKSSGISYEQYF. The CDR3 coding sequence is TGTGCCAGCAGTAAGTCTAGCGGGATCTCCTACGAGCAGTACTTC. The V gene is TRBV6-1, the J gene TRBJ2-7, with 9 bases fitting TRBD2. This CDR3 is 15 amino acids long. The germline V gene encodes CDR1 MNHNS and CDR2 SASEGT. V lost 5 bases and J lost 0; bases outside the gene matches: 5.

The V and J genes are TRBV2 and TRBJ1-5; tentatively, D is TRBD1 (6 bases). The CDR3 contains 15 residues. Germline V CDR1 and CDR2: SNHLY, FYNNEI. The V and J ends lost 6 bases and 3 bases respectively, with 15 bases between them. The CDR3 sequence: CASRDRQANNQPQHF. In DNA form, the CDR3 reads TGTGCCAGCAGAGACCGACAGGCTAACAATCAGCCCCAGCATTTT.

In DNA form, the CDR3 reads TGTGCCAGCAGTTTACACAGGGTGGACACTGAAGCTTTCTTT. Its translation is CASSLHRVDTEAFF. The chain employs TRBV28 and TRBJ1-1; D may be TRBD1 (6 bases). This CDR3 comprises 14 residues. Trimming took off 2 bases at V and 3 bases at J, with 10 bases between the two ends. From germline, CDR1 is MDHEN and CDR2 SYDVKM.

This clone was found a few times. V usage is TRBV2 and J usage is TRBJ2-1; D call uncertain. The CDR3 has 12 residues. Germline CDR1 SNHLY, CDR2 FYNNEI. The V gene lost 6 bases and the J gene lost 9 bases, with 12 bases spanning the gap. CDR3 in DNA: TGTGCCAGCAGAGCCTCTGGTGGTGAGCAGTTCTTC. Its translation: CASRASGGEQFF.

The gene calls are TRBV29-1 and TRBJ2-2; 8 bases are a match to TRBD2. The V and J ends lost 6 bases and 7 bases, in that order; junction bases with no gene match: 1. Germline CDR1 reads SQVTM; CDR2 reads ANQGSEA. This CDR3 has 11 amino acids. CDR3 DNA: TGCAGCGTCGGGAGGGGCGGGGAGCTGTTTTTT. Translated, it gives CSVGRGGELFF.

There are a few counts of this clone. The rearrangement uses TRBV15 and TRBJ2-7; no firm D call. Between the trimmed V and J ends, which lost 4 bases and 3 bases, there was a span of 10 bases. The germline V gene has CDR1 LNHNV and CDR2 YYDKDF (reference sequence). This CDR3 comprises 13 residues. CDR3 amino acids: CATSTRTSYEQYF. DNA for the CDR3: TGTGCCACCAGCACAAGAACCAGCTACGAGCAGTACTTC. The full variable domain, with the rest looked up from reference TRBV15 and TRBJ2-7, is DAMVIQNPRYQVTQFGKPVTLSCSQTLNHNVMYWYQQKSSQAPKLLFHYYDKDFNNEADTPDNFQSRRPNTSFCFLDIRSPGLGDTAMYLCATSTRTSYEQYFGPGTRLTVT.

This chain links TRBV28 with TRBJ1-5; TRBD1 is a possible D gene (6 bases). CDR1 MDHEN and CDR2 SYDVKM come from the germline V gene. V was pared by 3 bases and J by 1 base, with 10 bases between. The CDR3 runs to 15 residues. For the CDR3, the DNA is TGTGCCAGCAGTTTCCCCGACAGGAGCAATCAGCCCCAGCATTTT. It translates to CASSFPDRSNQPQHF.

In its sample, this clone was seen a few times. The chain combines TRBV4-1 with TRBJ1-2, with a weak D call TRBD1 (5 bases). CDR1 is MGHRA and CDR2 is YSYEKL in the germline V gene. The V gene lost 2 bases and the J gene lost 8 bases, with 12 bases spanning the gap. CDR3 length equals 13 residues. CDR3 sequence reads: CASSQRGLEGYTF. As DNA, the CDR3 is TGCGCCAGCAGCCAACGGGGGTTGGAAGGCTACACCTTC.

This chain joins TRBV30 and TRBJ2-1; no clear D. Germline V gene lookup returns CDR1 GTSNPN and CDR2 SVGIG (reference sequence). The germline V and J ends were trimmed by 3 bases and 3 bases, with 18 bases remaining between them. This CDR3 has 16 amino acids. In DNA form, the CDR3 reads TGTGCCTGGAGCCCCGCAGTTGCCCCCAGCTACAATGAGCAGTTCTTC. Its protein is CAWSPAVAPSYNEQFF.

This clone appeared a few times. The chain's CDR3 is CATSRAGEEIINGYTF. CDR3 DNA: TGTGCCACCAGCAGAGCGGGAGAGGAGATAATCAATGGCTACACCTTC. The chain uses TRBV15 and TRBJ1-2; unclear D gene. Germline CDR1 reads LNHNV; CDR2 reads YYDKDF (reference sequence). The CDR3 spans 16 residues. V gave up 1 base and J gave up 6 bases, with 18 bases separating them.

This clone was detected a few times. The chain joins TRBV9 to TRBJ1-1; 11 bases agree with TRBD1. V lost 3 bases, J lost 4 bases, and 8 bases stayed unmatched. Germline V CDR1 and CDR2: SGDLS, YYNGEE. The CDR3 contains 16 residues. Here the CDR3 reads CASSATPGQGVTEAFF. The DNA of the CDR3 is TGTGCCAGCAGCGCAACCCCGGGACAGGGGGTCACTGAAGCTTTCTTT.

The chain couples TRBV4-1 to TRBJ2-5; perhaps TRBD2 as D (7 bases). The germline V gene encodes CDR1 MGHRA and CDR2 YSYEKL. The V end lost 6 bases, the J end lost 5 bases, and 16 bases lay between the germline ends. CDR3 length equals 14 residues. As DNA, the CDR3 is TGCGCCAGCAGGATGGTCGGGGGGCGGGAGACCCAGTACTTC. It encodes CASRMVGGRETQYF.

The rearrangement joins TRBV7-9 to TRBJ2-7, with 10 bases lining up with TRBD1. V was pared by 4 bases and J by 9 bases, with 6 bases of the junction left unmatched. Germline lookup yields CDR1 SEHNR and CDR2 FQNEAQ (reference sequence). CDR3 length: 13 residues. The CDR3 spells CASSSDRGNWQYF. CDR3 DNA sequence: TGTGCCAGCAGCTCGGACAGGGGGAACTGGCAGTACTTC.

This clone appeared a few times. The chain's CDR3 is CASSRGREGSSTDTQYF. As DNA, the CDR3 is TGCGCCAGCAGTCGGGGGCGGGAGGGGAGCAGCACAGATACGCAGTATTTT. This chain joins TRBV5-1 and TRBJ2-3; 9 bases align to TRBD2. V lost 5 bases to trimming and J lost 0 bases; unmatched junction nucleotides: 10. The CDR3 totals 17 residues. Per germline, CDR1 SGHRS and CDR2 YFSETQ.

This clone was counted between two and nine times. The chain has TRBV6-5 and TRBJ1-5; D is possibly TRBD1 (6 bases). The V gene's germline CDR1 is MNHEY and CDR2 SVGAGI. CDR3 length equals 14 residues. Between the trimmed V and J ends, which lost 6 bases and 5 bases, there was a span of 14 bases. The CDR3 DNA follows: TGTGCCAGCAGCTACGGGGGCTTGCATCAGCCCCAGCATTTT. Translating gives CASSYGGLHQPQHF.

The rearrangement uses TRBV6-1 and TRBJ1-2; no reliable D call. Germline V gene data show CDR1 as MNHNS and CDR2 as SASEGT. CDR3 length: 14 residues. Deletions cut 7 bases from V and 0 bases from J, with 12 bases between. CDR3 DNA: TGTGCCAGCATTGGTCAGGATGCTAACTATGGCTACACCTTC. Amino acids: CASIGQDANYGYTF.

As to this clone: At one end the junction does not follow the germline gene, possibly because of a read error. The sample has other DNA sequences that encode this CDR3 too. The chain joins TRBV19 to TRBJ1-1; 7 bases agree with TRBD1. This CDR3 is 14 amino acids long. CDR1 and CDR2 from the germline V gene are LNHDA and SQIVND (reference sequence). The CDR3 region has the DNA TGCGCCAGTAGTCTAAGACAGGGACACACTGAAGCTTTCTTT. It translates to CASSLRQGHTEAFF.

The chain employs TRBV9 and TRBJ2-1, with TRBD2 matching over 10 bases. The CDR3 is 15 amino acids. The V gene's germline CDR1 is SGDLS and CDR2 YYNGEE. J was trimmed by 4 bases and V by 4 bases; bases with no gene match: 5. As DNA, the CDR3 is TGTGCCAGCAGCCCCGCGACTAGCGGGTACAATGAGCAGTTCTTC. Protein: CASSPATSGYNEQFF. The whole variable domain, filled in from reference TRBV9 and TRBJ2-1, reads DSGVTQTPKHLITATGQRVTLRCSPRSGDLSVYWYQQSLDQGLQFLIQYYNGEERAKGNILERFSAQQFPDLHSELNLSSLELGDSALYFCASSPATSGYNEQFFGPGTRLTVL.

The CDR3 DNA sequence: TGTGCCAGCAGTTTTAGGGAGACATGGTTCAATCAGCCCCAGCATTTT. Its translation is CASSFRETWFNQPQHF. This sequence joins TRBV28 and TRBJ1-5; D gene ambiguous. Trimming pared 3 bases from V and 3 bases from J, leaving 15 bases between. CDR3 length: 16 residues. Germline V gene data show CDR1 as MDHEN and CDR2 as SYDVKM.